The TCR beta chain described here comes from a study of T-cell memory formation after mild COVID-19. Study in general: Clustering of TCRs was largely donor specific.

Study findings and constraints: The CD4+ clones that contracted clustered mainly within CM and EM, and the CD8+ clones concentrated in EMRA. Memory sampled before infection contained some responding clones, suggesting cross-reactive memory joined.

The germline V gene has CDR1 SGHRS and CDR2 YFSETQ. V shed 3 bases and J 7 bases; nucleotides not matched to a gene: 7. The CDR3 consists of 14 residues. This clonotype has at least ten counts. Its target is not known. 5'RACE with constant-segment primers built TCRalpha and TCRbeta cDNA libraries with UMIs. TCRdb re-called the 5' RACE reads through MiXCR, storing one row per CDR3 protein. In the table there are 400,000 or so distinct CDR3 sequences, 15% to 25% of which are singletons. Input material: PBMCs or a T cell subset sorted from them (not recorded which). The source of this sequence is an adult woman who had mild COVID-19 (a few samples of this study predate the infection). Cell type and time point are not known. The V call is TRBV5-1, the J call TRBJ2-1; 7 bases are shared with TRBD1. In DNA form, the CDR3 reads TGCGCCAGCAGCTCAGGTACAGGGGCAAATGAGCAGTTCTTC. Translating gives CASSSGTGANEQFF.